These 15 T cell receptor beta chains were sequenced from one sample in a study of blood T cells in healthy people across ages (dated by TCRdb to 2015 to 2017). Libraries were made using 5' RACE. Sequencing was carried out with an Illumina HiSeq 2500. A second PCR of 7 to 11 cycles was run with a J-beta primer mix and a sample-barcoded 5' primer. TCRdb ran its own pipeline on the public reads, namely fastp trimming at Q25 and MiXCR clone calling, and kept in-frame beta chains. Each CDR3 protein gets just one entry, which takes the most common genes and DNA from the rows behind it. For this sample the table gives 1,100,000 or so distinct CDR3 sequences, of which more than 35% were detected only once. In total, the top ten clones hold around 18% of the sample. The sample was blood. All receptors derive from a woman aged 60 to 75 in good health.

The rearrangement links TRBV6-1 to TRBJ1-5; 8 bases map to TRBD1. The J segment lost 0 bases and the V segment lost 2 bases, leaving 6 bases of the junction unmatched. CDR3 length: 17 amino acids. Germline V gene lookup returns CDR1 MNHNS and CDR2 SASEGT. CDR3 amino acids: CASSEPRGLGSNQPQHF. The CDR3 DNA reads TGTGCCAGCAGTGAACCCAGGGGGCTTGGTAGCAATCAGCCCCAGCATTTT.

This clonotype was seen a handful of times. The chain links TRBV20-1 to TRBJ2-7; 8 bases align to TRBD1. The length of the CDR3 is 14 residues. Germline CDR1 and CDR2: DFQATT and SNEGSKA (reference sequence). Trimming took 3 bases from V and 0 from J; bases not matched to a gene: 4. As DNA, the CDR3 is TGCAGTGCTAGGGGGGGACAGGTCTCCTACGAGCAGTACTTC. This translates into CSARGGQVSYEQYF.

The chain couples TRBV12-3 or TRBV12-4 to TRBJ1-1, with TRBD1 as a possible D gene (6 bases). The CDR3 spans 13 residues. V was cut by 6 bases and J by 6 bases, with 14 bases left in between. The CDR3 sequence is CASRGGVRAEAFF. DNA of the CDR3: TGTGCCAGCAGAGGGGGGGTGAGGGCTGAAGCTTTCTTT.

The V call is TRBV3-1, the J call TRBJ2-7; D possibly matches TRBD1 or TRBD2 (5 bases each). V lost 1 base and J 3 bases, leaving 16 bases between the germline ends. The CDR3 totals 16 residues. CDR1 and CDR2 from the germline V gene are LGHDT and YNNKEL (reference sequence). CDR3 region: CASSQAIRDPNYEQYF. DNA for the CDR3: TGTGCCAGCAGCCAAGCGATCCGGGACCCGAACTACGAGCAGTACTTC.

This clonotype was seen only a few times. The chain links TRBV2 to TRBJ2-2; D remains unclear. The V end was cut by 5 bases, the J end by 5 bases, with 6 bases between. CDR3 length equals 12 residues. CDR1 is SNHLY and CDR2 is FYNNEI in the germline V gene. The CDR3: CASSWETGELFF. The CDR3 nucleotides read TGTGCCAGCAGTTGGGAAACCGGGGAGCTGTTTTTT.

The chain combines TRBV5-6 with TRBJ2-5; 9 positions agree with TRBD2. The ends lost 4 bases at V and 1 base at J; junction bases unmatched: 8. The CDR3 is 16 amino acids. Germline assignment: CDR1 SGHDT and CDR2 YYEEEE. The CDR3 DNA follows: TGTGCCAGCAGCCCGACTGTGCGGGAGGGCCAAGAGACCCAGTACTTC. Translated, it gives CASSPTVREGQETQYF.

V gene TRBV20-1 combines with J gene TRBJ2-1, with 9 bases aligning to TRBD2. The V segment lost 7 bases and the J segment 8 bases; nucleotides outside the gene matches: 3. The germline V gene encodes CDR1 DFQATT and CDR2 SNEGSKA (reference sequence). This CDR3 has 11 amino acids. CDR3 nucleotides: TGCAGTGTGATAGCGGGAGATGAGCAGTTCTTC. It yields the protein CSVIAGDEQFF.

This chain joins TRBV9 and TRBJ2-1; 7 positions agree with TRBD1. V gave up 3 bases and J gave up 6 bases; unmatched junction bases: 12. Germline loops: CDR1 SGDLS, CDR2 YYNGEE. The CDR3 has 16 residues. The CDR3 region is CASSAWDRGGTNEQFF. The DNA for the CDR3 is TGTGCCAGCAGCGCTTGGGACCGAGGGGGCACCAATGAGCAGTTCTTC.

In this sample, this clonotype turned up a few times. The rearrangement links TRBV3-1 to TRBJ2-7, with 11 bases aligning to TRBD2. The CDR3 is 21 residues long. Unmatched junction bases numbered 20, after V lost 2 bases and J lost 2 bases. Germline values: CDR1 LGHDT, CDR2 YNNKEL (reference sequence). CDR3 amino acids: CASSQFPRLRAGTSGTYEQYF. The CDR3 nucleotides are TGTGCCAGCAGCCAATTCCCCCGCCTAAGGGCCGGGACTAGCGGAACCTACGAGCAGTACTTC.

The chain is built from TRBV12-3 or TRBV12-4 and TRBJ2-3; 9 nucleotides line up with TRBD2. This CDR3 has 17 amino acids. The V and J ends lost 5 bases and 4 bases, in that order; junction bases with no gene match: 13. CDR3 region: CASSPRRTSEIPDTQYF. The CDR3 region has the DNA TGTGCCAGCAGTCCCCGAAGGACTAGCGAGATACCAGATACGCAGTATTTT.

The rearrangement links TRBV7-2 to TRBJ2-7, with 7 positions matching TRBD1. Germline values: CDR1 SGHTA, CDR2 FQGNSA. This CDR3 has 17 residues. V was clipped by 6 bases and J by 4 bases; unmatched bases: 18. In nucleotides, the CDR3 is TGTGCCAGCAGTTCATTCCCCCGGGACAGAAATTTGTACGAGCAGTACTTC. This translates into CASSSFPRDRNLYEQYF.

There are a few counts of this clonotype. V usage is TRBV20-1 and J usage is TRBJ2-3, with unresolved D. CDR1 is DFQATT, CDR2 SNEGSKA, per germline (reference sequence). V was trimmed by 4 bases and J by 2 bases, leaving 7 bases between them. The CDR3 is 12 residues long. In nucleotides, the CDR3 is TGCAGTGCTACGGAGACCACAGATACGCAGTATTTT. Amino acids: CSATETTDTQYF.

The CDR3 DNA follows: TGTGCCAGCAGTTCCCCTTCAAAGACCCAGTACTTC. Its protein is CASSSPSKTQYF. The V and J genes are TRBV12-3 or TRBV12-4 and TRBJ2-5, with unresolved D. The CDR3 extends over 12 amino acids. V lost 4 bases to trimming and J lost 6 bases, with 9 bases between them.

This rearrangement joins TRBV9 to TRBJ2-3, with D perhaps assigned TRBD1 or TRBD2 (6 bases each). With 2 bases removed from V and 4 bases from J, the gap between germline ends came to 14 bases. The CDR3 is 15 amino acids. Looked up from germline, CDR1 is SGDLS and CDR2 is YYNGEE. In DNA, the CDR3 is TGTGCCAGCAGCGTGTCGGGGGCTAGGTCAGATACGCAGTATTTT. It is translated as CASSVSGARSDTQYF.

Ten or more counts support this clonotype. The genes are TRBV4-1 and TRBJ1-2; a possible D gene is TRBD1 (6 bases). This CDR3 has 16 residues. Germline V CDR1 and CDR2: MGHRA, YSYEKL. Trimming took 0 bases from V and 6 from J, leaving 17 bases between them. The CDR3 here is CASSQDLRTRGNGYTF. The CDR3 DNA follows: TGCGCCAGCAGCCAAGATCTTAGGACCAGGGGAAATGGCTACACCTTC.